What follows describes a single TCR beta chain. Germline CDR1 and CDR2: SNHLY and FYNNEI. Trimming left V 6 bases short and J 5 bases short, with 11 bases between. This CDR3 contains 12 residues. Libraries were prepared by immunoSEQ multiplex PCR; TCRdb keeps only in-frame clonotypes and omits some of them. Found here are roughly 170,000 clones, about 86% of them singletons; the top ten hold about 12%. The sample originates from a study of blood T cell repertoires in COVID-19. The material sequenced was peripheral blood. The chain carries TRBV2 and TRBJ2-7, with TRBD2 as a possible D gene (5 bases). The clonotype comes from a woman aged 70-85 years with COVID-19, enrolled during active disease. As DNA, the CDR3 is TGTGCCAGCAGGAGGGATAGCCACGAGCAGTACTTC. It translates to CASRRDSHEQYF.